These 19 T cell receptor beta chains came from one sample sequenced in a study of T-cell reconstitution after alpha-beta-depleted transplantation in children. The library targeted TCRbeta and was prepared with unique molecular identifiers. One entry per CDR3 protein, called by TCRdb with MiXCR from the PCR reads. The sample includes around 400,000 distinct CDR3 sequences, approximately 10% of them seen just once. Sequencing was performed on PBMCs from the stem cell graft donor, taken from the stem cell graft. The receptor source for this set is a human donor who donated a stem cell graft to a child with acute myeloid leukemia.

The chain joins TRBV6-5 to TRBJ2-5; weak D call: TRBD1 (7 bases). Germline V gene lookup returns CDR1 MNHEY and CDR2 SVGAGI. Trimming removed 4 bases from V and 6 bases from J, with 18 bases in between. This CDR3 region has 15 residues. The CDR3 spells CASSSQGVAGKTQYF. CDR3 sequence (DNA): TGTGCCAGCAGTTCCCAGGGGGTTGCGGGAAAGACCCAGTACTTC.

V gene TRBV4-3 combines with J gene TRBJ2-7; D gene unclear. CDR1 LGHNA and CDR2 YSLEER come from the germline V gene. The V end lost 0 bases, the J end lost 4 bases, and 7 bases lay between the germline ends. The CDR3 consists of 13 residues. CDR3 coding DNA: TGCGCCAGCAGCCAAGAGAGAGAATACGAGCAGTACTTC. Translated: CASSQEREYEQYF.

This clonotype was counted a few times. The chain carries TRBV20-1 and TRBJ2-7; 9 nucleotides agree with TRBD1. Trimming removed 4 bases from V and 5 bases from J; junction bases left unmatched: 12. Germline-derived CDR1 and CDR2 are DFQATT and SNEGSKA (reference sequence). The CDR3 runs to 15 residues. For the CDR3, the DNA is TGCAGTGCTACAACCTTTACCGGGACAGGGAACGAGCAGTACTTC. Translating gives CSATTFTGTGNEQYF.

The sample holds many counts of this clonotype. DNA of the CDR3: TGTGCCAGCAGCCTGCCGAGTGAGCAGTTCTTC. Residues: CASSLPSEQFF. The chain employs TRBV11-2 and TRBJ2-1; D is undetermined. The V end lost 5 bases, the J end lost 9 bases, and 8 bases lay between the germline ends. The CDR3 contains 11 residues. CDR1 is SGHAT, CDR2 FQNNGV, per germline.

This clonotype was seen a handful of times. V gene TRBV7-2 combines with J gene TRBJ1-3, with D possibly matching TRBD1 (5 bases). This CDR3 region has 16 residues. V was pared by 4 bases and J by 0 bases, with 13 bases between. CDR1 and CDR2 from the germline V gene are SGHTA and FQGNSA. In nucleotides, the CDR3 is TGTGCCAGCAGCTACACGACTGGGGGCTCTGGAAACACCATATATTTT. Translated: CASSYTTGGSGNTIYF.

The chain recombines TRBV7-9 with TRBJ2-2; 8 positions agree with TRBD2. The V gene end was trimmed by 2 bases and the J gene end by 5 bases; junction bases not matched to a gene: 10. The CDR3 runs 17 residues. In germline, CDR1 is SEHNR, CDR2 FQNEAQ (reference sequence). CDR3 sequence (DNA): TGTGCCAGCAGCTTATCAAGCGGGAGCGGGGGAACCGGGGAGCTGTTTTTT. Protein product: CASSLSSGSGGTGELFF. Filled out from reference TRBV7-9 and TRBJ2-2, the complete variable domain reads DTGVSQNPRHKITKRGQNVTFRCDPISEHNRLYWYRQTLGQGPEFLTYFQNEAQLEKSRLLSDRFSAERPKGSFSTLEIQRTEQGDSAMYLCASSLSSGSGGTGELFFGEGSRLTVL.

This clonotype was seen many times. V gene TRBV24-1 combines with J gene TRBJ1-5; tentative D call: TRBD1 (6 bases). The CDR3 loop spans 13 amino acids. Germline loops: CDR1 KGHDR, CDR2 SFDVKD. V gave up 12 bases and J gave up 7 bases, with 18 bases separating them. CDR3 amino acids: CASSRQVGQPQHF. The CDR3 region has the DNA TGTGCCTCCTCTAGACAGGTTGGACAGCCCCAGCATTTT.

V usage is TRBV7-9 and J usage is TRBJ1-5; D might be TRBD1 (5 bases). Trimming removed 5 bases from V and 3 bases from J, with 11 bases in between. This CDR3 is 14 amino acids long. Germline CDR1 reads SEHNR; CDR2 reads FQNEAQ (reference sequence). The CDR3: CASSHGGHNQPQHF. In DNA form, the CDR3 reads TGTGCCAGCAGCCATGGGGGTCACAATCAGCCCCAGCATTTT.

This clonotype was picked up a small number of times. The chain has TRBV10-3 and TRBJ2-5, with 16 bases identical to TRBD2. This CDR3 has 16 amino acids. V shed 6 bases and J 2 bases; nucleotides not matched to a gene: 3. Germline V gives CDR1 ENHRY, CDR2 SYGVKD. The CDR3, as DNA: TGTGCCATCAGGGGGACTAGCGGGAGGGGGCAAGAGACCCAGTACTTC. As protein: CAIRGTSGRGQETQYF.

This chain joins TRBV5-6 and TRBJ2-7, with 10 nucleotides matching TRBD2. V lost 4 bases to trimming and J lost 6 bases; unmatched junction nucleotides: 10. The CDR3 spans 15 residues. In germline, CDR1 is SGHDT, CDR2 YYEEEE. CDR3 bases: TGTGCCAGCAGCAGGAGTCTAGCGGGAGTAGGCGAGCAGTACTTC. Encoded protein: CASSRSLAGVGEQYF. The variable domain in full, with the rest retrieved from reference TRBV5-6 and TRBJ2-7, is DAGVTQSPTHLIKTRGQQVTLRCSPKSGHDTVSWYQQALGQGPQFIFQYYEEEERQRGNFPDRFSGHQFPNYSSELNVNALLLGDSALYLCASSRSLAGVGEQYFGPGTRLTVT.

This clonotype was counted only a few times. The chain recombines TRBV10-2 with TRBJ2-3, with TRBD2 matching over 7 bases. This CDR3 region has 14 residues. The V segment lost 8 bases and the J segment 4 bases; nucleotides outside the gene matches: 9. Germline lookup yields CDR1 WSHSY and CDR2 SAAADI. The CDR3 DNA reads as TGCGCCAGCCTCCGACTAGCTGGAGCAGATACGCAGTATTTT. Translation: CASLRLAGADTQYF.

This clonotype came up a few times. The V call is TRBV12-3 or TRBV12-4, the J call TRBJ2-5; 7 nucleotides line up with TRBD2. CDR3 length equals 15 residues. The V segment lost 3 bases and the J segment 6 bases; nucleotides outside the gene matches: 10. CDR3 sequence (DNA): TGTGCCAGCAGTTTTGGGGGGGAGGGGCTCCAGACCCAGTACTTC. Translation gives CASSFGGEGLQTQYF.

This clonotype was recorded many times. The V call is TRBV6-5, the J call TRBJ2-3; maybe TRBD1 (5 bases). Looked up from germline, CDR1 is MNHEY and CDR2 is SVGAGI. This CDR3 has 16 amino acids. Trimming cost V 0 bases and J 0 bases, with 10 bases left between them. The CDR3 bases are TGTGCCAGCAGTTACTCGACGCAGGGCAGCACAGATACGCAGTATTTT. Its translation is CASSYSTQGSTDTQYF.

This clonotype showed up just a few times. The chain carries TRBV29-1 and TRBJ2-1; 8 bases agree with TRBD1. The trim removed 6 bases at V and 4 bases at J, leaving 11 bases unmatched. From germline, CDR1 is SQVTM and CDR2 ANQGSEA. The CDR3 is made up of 15 amino acids. CDR3 coding DNA: TGCAGCGTCCTGGGGTATAGGGACAGGTACAATGAGCAGTTCTTC. It is translated as CSVLGYRDRYNEQFF.

Ten or more counts support this clonotype. This sequence joins TRBV20-1 and TRBJ2-7; D is unclear. The CDR3 spans 15 residues. Germline CDR1 DFQATT, CDR2 SNEGSKA (reference sequence). With 1 base removed from V and 0 bases from J, the gap between germline ends came to 13 bases. The CDR3 DNA sequence: TGCAGTGCTAGAGCCGGCGGTAGCATCTCCTACGAGCAGTACTTC. Its translation is CSARAGGSISYEQYF.

The V call is TRBV5-1, the J call TRBJ2-1; 10 bases are shared with TRBD2. The CDR3 is 15 residues long. The germline gives CDR1 SGHRS, CDR2 YFSETQ. With 1 base clipped from V and 10 bases from J, the junction kept 8 bases outside the gene matches. Written as DNA, the CDR3 is TGCGCCAGCAGCTTGTTGGTAGCGGGAGGTCCCGAGCAGTTCTTC. This codes for CASSLLVAGGPEQFF.

V usage is TRBV12-3 or TRBV12-4 and J usage is TRBJ1-1; the D gene is possibly TRBD1 (6 bases). CDR3 length: 14 residues. V gave up 6 bases and J gave up 0 bases, with 11 bases separating them. CDR3 DNA sequence: TGTGCCAGCAGACCGGGACAACTGAACACTGAAGCTTTCTTT. Translated, it gives CASRPGQLNTEAFF.

The sample holds many counts of this clonotype. J is TRBJ2-7 and V is TRBV20-1; TRBD2 matches 7 bases. Unmatched junction bases numbered 6, after V lost 5 bases and J lost 2 bases. Germline CDR1 is DFQATT and CDR2 is SNEGSKA (reference sequence). The CDR3 contains 13 residues. In DNA form, the CDR3 reads TGCAGTGCTCGTGCTAGCGGTACCTACGAGCAGTACTTC. Its protein product is CSARASGTYEQYF.

This clonotype was picked up many times. V gene TRBV20-1 combines with J gene TRBJ2-3; 9 positions agree with TRBD2. Germline V lookup: CDR1 DFQATT, CDR2 SNEGSKA (reference sequence). This CDR3 comprises 14 residues. The trim removed 4 bases at V and 6 bases at J, leaving 8 bases unmatched. The CDR3 DNA reads as TGCAGTGCTACGGCGGGGGGGCTAATTGATACGCAGTATTTT. Translated, it gives CSATAGGLIDTQYF.